The TCR beta chain described here comes from a study of T cell changes during pregnancy in multiple sclerosis. The table came from immunoSEQ multiplex PCR; TCRdb's copy has only in-frame clones and leaves some out. The sample records 30,000 to 40,000 clones, 70% to 90% being singletons. CDR1 and CDR2 (germline): MNHEY, SVGAGI. This CDR3 has 14 residues. With V trimmed by 10 bases and J by 7 bases, 11 bases remained unmatched. The chain combines TRBV6-5 with TRBJ2-1, with 9 nucleotides matching TRBD1. The sequence was collected from a female donor with multiple sclerosis, enrolled in a pregnancy study. This sample comprised CD8+ T cells from peripheral blood mononuclear cells, obtained in the third trimester of pregnancy. CDR3 in amino acids: CATGTDRGSNEQFF. CDR3 nucleotide sequence: TGTGCCACCGGCACGGACAGGGGAAGTAATGAGCAGTTCTTC.